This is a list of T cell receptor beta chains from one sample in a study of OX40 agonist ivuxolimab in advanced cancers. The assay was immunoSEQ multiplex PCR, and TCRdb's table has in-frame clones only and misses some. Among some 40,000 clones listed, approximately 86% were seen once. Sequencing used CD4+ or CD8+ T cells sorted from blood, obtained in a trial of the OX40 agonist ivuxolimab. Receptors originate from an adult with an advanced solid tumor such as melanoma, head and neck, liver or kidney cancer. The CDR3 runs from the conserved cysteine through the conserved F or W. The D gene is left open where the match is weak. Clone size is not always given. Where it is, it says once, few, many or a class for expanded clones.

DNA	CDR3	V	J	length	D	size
TGTGCCAGCAGAGCTGGCGGTCTAGCCAAAAACATTCAGTACTTC	CASRAGGLAKNIQYF	TRBV27	TRBJ2-4	15	-	-
TGTGCCATCAGTGACCCCACCTGGGGGGAGGCCCAGCATTTT	CAISDPTWGEAQHF	TRBV10-3	TRBJ1-5	14	-	-
TGTGCCAGCGAACGGGCTCGCCGGGGGGAGCAGTACTTC	CASERARRGEQYF	TRBV5-8	TRBJ2-5	13	TRBD2	-
TGTGCCAGCAGTGCGGGGGTTCAGCAGTACTTC	CASSAGVQQYF	TRBV6-5	TRBJ2-7	11	TRBD2	few
TGTGCCTGGAGGGTCGGGACTAGCGGGAACACCGGGGAGCTGTTTTTT	CAWRVGTSGNTGELFF	TRBV30	TRBJ2-2	16	TRBD2	-
TGCGCCAGCAGCGCCGGGACTAGGAACAATGGGGCAGAAGAGACCCAGTACTTC	CASSAGTRNNGAEETQYF	TRBV5-1	TRBJ2-5	18	TRBD2	-
TGTGCCAGCAGCTTCGAGGGTTTGGTGAACACTGAAGCTTTCTTT	CASSFEGLVNTEAFF	TRBV7-3	TRBJ1-1	15	-	-
TGTGCCAGCAGCCAGGGTGGCTCTGGGGCCAACGTCCTGACTTTC	CASSQGGSGANVLTF	TRBV13	TRBJ2-6	15	-	few
TGTGCCAGCAGTGAAACTTTCCGGGACAGGGGGCGCCGGGACTATGGCTACACCTTC	CASSETFRDRGRRDYGYTF	TRBV6-1	TRBJ1-2	19	TRBD1	-
TGTGCCAGCAGTGGTACAGGGTTCCGGGGCTACACCTTC	CASSGTGFRGYTF	TRBV6-1	TRBJ1-2	13	-	once
TGTGCCAGCAGCTCGGGACAGGGCTCCTACAATGAGCAGTTCTTC	CASSSGQGSYNEQFF	TRBV7-3	TRBJ2-1	15	TRBD1	-
TGTGCCAGCAGTTTGGAACCGGGACTAGGTTACGAGCAGTACTTC	CASSLEPGLGYEQYF	TRBV28	TRBJ2-7	15	TRBD2	-
TGCGCCAGCAGCCGGGCCGGGACAGAAAATGAAAAACTGTTTTTT	CASSRAGTENEKLFF	TRBV4-1	TRBJ1-4	15	TRBD1	-
TGTGCCAGCAGCGGGACAGGGGGCCTCTACGAGCAGTACTTC	CASSGTGGLYEQYF	TRBV11-2	TRBJ2-7	14	TRBD1	-
TGTGCCAGTACCAGGGTCGGCGGAGCTAGCACAGATACGCAGTATTTT	CASTRVGGASTDTQYF	TRBV19	TRBJ2-3	16	-	-
TGTGCCAGCAGTAGGGGGGGGCCTTTAGATACGCAGTATTTT	CASSRGGPLDTQYF	TRBV2	TRBJ2-3	14	-	-
TGTGCCACCAGCAGAGCTAATAGCGCCGATTACAATGAGCAGTTCTTC	CATSRANSADYNEQFF	TRBV15	TRBJ2-1	16	-	once
TGTGCCAGCCTGGGACAGGGGGGCACAGATACGCAGTATTTT	CASLGQGGTDTQYF	TRBV6-1	TRBJ2-3	14	TRBD1	-
TGTGCCAGCAGTGGGGACAGACACTATGGCTACACCTTC	CASSGDRHYGYTF	TRBV7-9	TRBJ1-2	13	TRBD1	-
TGTGCCAGCACGGGGACACCAAACAATGAGCAGTTCTTC	CASTGTPNNEQFF	TRBV7-8	TRBJ2-1	13	-	-
TGTGCCAGCAGCTTAAGGAGTGACAATGAGCAGTTCTTC	CASSLRSDNEQFF	TRBV11-2	TRBJ2-1	13	-	-
TGTGCCAGCAGCTTACTACTTCCCTACGAGCAGTACTTC	CASSLLLPYEQYF	TRBV7-3	TRBJ2-7	13	-	-
TGTGCCAGCAGCTTAGGCCATGGTGGGAGGGTGAATGAGCAGTTCTTC	CASSLGHGGRVNEQFF	TRBV13	TRBJ2-1	16	TRBD2	-
TGTGCCACCTCCCCAGGGACAGGGGAAGTTCATGAGCAGTTCTTC	CATSPGTGEVHEQFF	TRBV28	TRBJ2-1	15	TRBD1	-
TGTGCCAGCAGCGCCCGGGCTCAAGAGACCCAGTACTTC	CASSARAQETQYF	TRBV9	TRBJ2-5	13	-	-
TGCGCCAGCAGTGAGACTAGCCCCCCAGATACGCAGTATTTT	CASSETSPPDTQYF	TRBV10-2	TRBJ2-3	14	-	once
TGTGCCACCAGCAGAGATCGAGGCGGGGGGACTAGCACAGATACGCAGTATTTT	CATSRDRGGGTSTDTQYF	TRBV15	TRBJ2-3	18	TRBD2	-
TGTGCCAGCAGTGTGGAACGGGGATATAATTCACCCCTCCACTTT	CASSVERGYNSPLHF	TRBV2	TRBJ1-6	15	-	-
TGTGCCAGCAGCTTAGGGCTCTCTGGGGCCAACGTCCTGACTTTC	CASSLGLSGANVLTF	TRBV7-9	TRBJ2-6	15	-	-
TGTGCCAGCAGTAAAGGGCCTACAGATACGCAGTATTTT	CASSKGPTDTQYF	TRBV6-1	TRBJ2-3	13	-	-
TGTGCCAGCAGTTCCCTAGGAAAAAACTATGGCTACACCTTC	CASSSLGKNYGYTF	TRBV6-5	TRBJ1-2	14	-	-
TGTGCCACCAGCAGGGGGGACAGGCAAGAGACCCAGTACTTC	CATSRGDRQETQYF	TRBV15	TRBJ2-5	14	TRBD1	-
TGTGCCAGCAGCTCGGGACAGGGTGAGACCCAGTACTTC	CASSSGQGETQYF	TRBV5-4	TRBJ2-5	13	TRBD1	-
TGTGCCAGCTGTTGGAGTGGGGATCGCACAGATACGCAGTATTTT	CASCWSGDRTDTQYF	TRBV6-5	TRBJ2-3	15	-	-
TGTGCCAGCAGCCTTCAAATGAACACTGAAGCTTTCTTT	CASSLQMNTEAFF	TRBV7-2	TRBJ1-1	13	-	-
TGTGCCAGCAGCCCAACAGGGAACGAGCAGTACTTC	CASSPTGNEQYF	TRBV7-6	TRBJ2-7	12	-	-
TGCGCCAGCAGCGGGGGACTAGCGGGGACAGATACGCAGTATTTT	CASSGGLAGTDTQYF	TRBV5-1	TRBJ2-3	15	TRBD2	-
TGTGCCAGCAGCCAGACTAGCGGGTCCTACAATGAGCAGTTCTTC	CASSQTSGSYNEQFF	TRBV2	TRBJ2-1	15	TRBD2	-
TGTGCCAGCAGTGTCCTAACCGCGGGAGGCACGAGCTCCTACAATGAGCAGTTCTTC	CASSVLTAGGTSSYNEQFF	TRBV2	TRBJ2-1	19	TRBD2	few
TGCGCCAGCAGCTTGGGAAGCGCCACAGATACGCAGTATTTT	CASSLGSATDTQYF	TRBV5-1	TRBJ2-3	14	-	-
TGTGCCAGTAGTATAGCCCTGGGAATCCACGAGCAGTACTTC	CASSIALGIHEQYF	TRBV19	TRBJ2-7	14	-	-
TGTGCCAGCAGCACATGGGGGGGGTCCAAGGCCCAGTACTTC	CASSTWGGSKAQYF	TRBV21-1	TRBJ2-5	14	-	-
TGTGCCATCAGGACCAACACTGAAGCTTTCTTT	CAIRTNTEAFF	TRBV10-3	TRBJ1-1	11	-	once
TGTGCCAGCAGCGGCTGGACAGGGTTACCTTTCTTT	CASSGWTGLPFF	TRBV5-6	TRBJ1-1	12	TRBD1	-
TGTGCCATCCCGGGACAGGGGGACGCAGATACGCAGTATTTT	CAIPGQGDADTQYF	TRBV6-1	TRBJ2-3	14	TRBD1	-
TGCAGCGTTGAAGACCTAAGTTCCACCGGGGAGCTGTTTTTT	CSVEDLSSTGELFF	TRBV29-1	TRBJ2-2	14	-	-
TGTGCCAGCAGCCCGGGGACAGGGGGTCTCTCCGAGCAGTACTTC	CASSPGTGGLSEQYF	TRBV7-9	TRBJ2-7	15	TRBD1	-
TGTGCCAGCAGCTCCCCCCGCGGACAGGGGCCCCTCACTGAAGCTTTCTTT	CASSSPRGQGPLTEAFF	TRBV27	TRBJ1-1	17	TRBD1	-
TGTGCCAGCAGCCATAGGGAATTAGGTCGAGGCAGAGCCAATCAGCCCCAGCATTTT	CASSHRELGRGRANQPQHF	TRBV14	TRBJ1-5	19	-	-
TGTGCCAGCTCACCAGAAGTCCCGGGGACCCAGTACTTC	CASSPEVPGTQYF	TRBV18	TRBJ2-5	13	-	-
TGTGCCAGCAGTTTGGGACAGGGGGCTTTGGGCGAGACCCAGTACTTC	CASSLGQGALGETQYF	TRBV5-4	TRBJ2-5	16	TRBD1	-
TGCGCCAGCAGCTTGCAATCAGGGCGAGGTAATGAGCAGTTCTTC	CASSLQSGRGNEQFF	TRBV5-1	TRBJ2-1	15	-	few
TGTGCCAGTAGTGTCCCCTCGGGAGTGCCCGGGGAGCTGTTTTTT	CASSVPSGVPGELFF	TRBV19	TRBJ2-2	15	-	-
TGTGCCAGCAGCTTGGAGACCCAGTACTTC	CASSLETQYF	TRBV7-9	TRBJ2-5	10	-	-
TGTGCCAGCAGCCCACAGGGTGGTGGCCCCGAGCAGTACTTC	CASSPQGGGPEQYF	TRBV7-9	TRBJ2-7	14	-	few
TGCGCCAGCAGCGTAGGGACTAGCGGACTTCAAGGGACCCAGTACTTC	CASSVGTSGLQGTQYF	TRBV5-1	TRBJ2-5	16	TRBD2	-
TGTGCCAGCAGCTTACAGACAGGGGGATATGAGCAGTTCTTC	CASSLQTGGYEQFF	TRBV11-2	TRBJ2-1	14	TRBD1	-
TGCGCCAGCAGCCGGGACAGACGCCAAGAGACCCAGTACTTC	CASSRDRRQETQYF	TRBV5-1	TRBJ2-5	14	TRBD1	once
TGTGCCAGCAGTTTCGTCAGGGGGTCATTAAGGAAAAACATTCAGTACTTC	CASSFVRGSLRKNIQYF	TRBV28	TRBJ2-4	17	TRBD1	-